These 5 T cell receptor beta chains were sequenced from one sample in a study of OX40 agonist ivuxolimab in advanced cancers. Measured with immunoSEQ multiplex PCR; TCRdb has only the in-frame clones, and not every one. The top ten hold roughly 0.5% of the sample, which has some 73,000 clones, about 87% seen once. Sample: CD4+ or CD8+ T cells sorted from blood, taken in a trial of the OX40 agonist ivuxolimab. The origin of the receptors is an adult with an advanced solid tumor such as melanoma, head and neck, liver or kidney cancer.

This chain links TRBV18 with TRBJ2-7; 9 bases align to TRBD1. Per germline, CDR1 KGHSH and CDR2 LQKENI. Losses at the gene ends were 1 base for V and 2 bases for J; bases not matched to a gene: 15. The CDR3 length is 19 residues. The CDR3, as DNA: TGTGCCAGCTCACCACTTTCATTGCCGGGACAGGGAAGGGCCTACGAGCAGTACTTC. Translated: CASSPLSLPGQGRAYEQYF.

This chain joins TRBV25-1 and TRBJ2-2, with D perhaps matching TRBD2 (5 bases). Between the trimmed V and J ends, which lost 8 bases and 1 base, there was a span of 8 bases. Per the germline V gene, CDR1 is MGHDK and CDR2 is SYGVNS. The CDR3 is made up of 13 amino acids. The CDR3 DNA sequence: TGTGCCAGCCGGGGTTTGAACACCGGGGAGCTGTTTTTT. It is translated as CASRGLNTGELFF.

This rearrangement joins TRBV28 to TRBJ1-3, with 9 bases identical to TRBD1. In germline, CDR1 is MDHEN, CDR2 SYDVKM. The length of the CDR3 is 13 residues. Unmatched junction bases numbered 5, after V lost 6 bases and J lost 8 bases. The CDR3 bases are TGTGCCAGCAGCCCGGGACAGGGTGACACCATATATTTT. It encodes CASSPGQGDTIYF.

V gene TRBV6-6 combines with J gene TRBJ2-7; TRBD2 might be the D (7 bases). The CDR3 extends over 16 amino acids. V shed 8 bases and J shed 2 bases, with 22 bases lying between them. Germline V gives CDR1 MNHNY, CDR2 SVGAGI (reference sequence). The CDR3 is CASGARGGGGAYEQYF. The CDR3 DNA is TGTGCCAGCGGTGCCCGAGGGGGGGGAGGCGCCTACGAGCAGTACTTC.

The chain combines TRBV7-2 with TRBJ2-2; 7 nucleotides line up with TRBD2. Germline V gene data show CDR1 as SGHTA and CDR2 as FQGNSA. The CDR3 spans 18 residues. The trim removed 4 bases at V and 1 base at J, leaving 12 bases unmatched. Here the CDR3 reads CASSSRLAKFKNTGELFF. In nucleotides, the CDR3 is TGTGCCAGCAGCTCCCGACTAGCAAAATTTAAGAACACCGGGGAGCTGTTTTTT.